This T cell receptor beta chain comes out of a study of cytomegalovirus exposure and HLA in healthy donors. Study results and caveats: The classifier, whose performance was assessed in both the original and validation cohorts, reportedly diagnosed cytomegalovirus status with high specificity and sensitivity. Clusters of TCRs from the first cohort tended to co-occur in the approximately 130 validation repertoires (as a later analysis found).

On this clone: Its antigen is not known.

The donors belonged to the approximately 120-subject validation cohort, separate from the roughly 700-subject first cohort. Libraries were prepared by immunoSEQ multiplex PCR; TCRdb keeps only in-frame clonotypes and omits some of them. Counted here are approximately 160,000 clones, more than 70% occurring once; the ten biggest clones make up about 10%. Trimming took 4 bases from V and 10 from J, leaving 17 bases between them. This CDR3 comprises 14 residues. Germline loops: CDR1 LGHNT, CDR2 FRNRAP. Sample: PBMCs. J is TRBJ2-1 and V is TRBV12-5, with unresolved D. This clonotype was sampled from a man aged 30-40 years in good health and CMV-seropositive. The CDR3 reads CASGSLRTPREQFF. The CDR3 nucleotides are TGTGCTAGTGGTTCTTTAAGAACACCCAGGGAGCAGTTCTTC.